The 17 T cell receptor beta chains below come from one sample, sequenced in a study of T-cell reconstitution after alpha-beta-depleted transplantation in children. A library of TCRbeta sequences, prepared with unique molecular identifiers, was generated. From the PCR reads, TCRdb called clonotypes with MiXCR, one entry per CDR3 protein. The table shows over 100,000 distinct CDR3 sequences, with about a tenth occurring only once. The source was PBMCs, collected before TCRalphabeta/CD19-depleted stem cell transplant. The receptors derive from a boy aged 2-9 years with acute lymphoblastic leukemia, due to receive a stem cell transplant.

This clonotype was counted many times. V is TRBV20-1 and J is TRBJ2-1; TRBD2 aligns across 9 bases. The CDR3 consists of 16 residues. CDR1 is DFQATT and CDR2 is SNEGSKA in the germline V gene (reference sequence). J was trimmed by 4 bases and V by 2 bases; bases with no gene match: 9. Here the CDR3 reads CSARLAGGPGYNEQFF. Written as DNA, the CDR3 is TGCAGTGCTAGACTCGCGGGAGGGCCGGGGTACAATGAGCAGTTCTTC.

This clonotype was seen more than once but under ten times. The CDR3, as DNA: TGTGCCAGCAGCCTGGACAGGGTCAACTATGGCTACACCTTC. Translation gives CASSLDRVNYGYTF. The V gene is TRBV5-5, the J gene TRBJ1-2; 8 nucleotides match TRBD1. The trim removed 4 bases at V and 2 bases at J, leaving 4 bases unmatched. There are 14 residues in the CDR3. The germline V gene has CDR1 SGHKS and CDR2 YYEKEE (reference sequence).

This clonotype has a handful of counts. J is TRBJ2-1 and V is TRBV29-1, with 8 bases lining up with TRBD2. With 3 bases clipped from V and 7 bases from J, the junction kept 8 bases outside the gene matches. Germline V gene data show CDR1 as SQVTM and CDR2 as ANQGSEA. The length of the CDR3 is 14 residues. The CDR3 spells CSVDRAGAGNEQFF. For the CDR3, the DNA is TGCAGCGTTGACCGAGCGGGAGCGGGTAATGAGCAGTTCTTC.

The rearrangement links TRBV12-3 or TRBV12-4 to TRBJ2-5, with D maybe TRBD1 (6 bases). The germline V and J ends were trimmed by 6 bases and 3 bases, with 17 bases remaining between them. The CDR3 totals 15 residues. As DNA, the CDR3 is TGTGCCAGCAGCTTTAAACAGGGAATCGAAGAGACCCAGTACTTC. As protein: CASSFKQGIEETQYF.

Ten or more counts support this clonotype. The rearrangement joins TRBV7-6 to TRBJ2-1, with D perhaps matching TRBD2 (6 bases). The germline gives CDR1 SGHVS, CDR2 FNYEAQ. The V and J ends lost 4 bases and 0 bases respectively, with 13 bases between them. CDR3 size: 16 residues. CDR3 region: CASSSRGGDSYNEQFF. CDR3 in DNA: TGTGCCAGCAGCTCCCGGGGCGGGGACTCCTACAATGAGCAGTTCTTC.

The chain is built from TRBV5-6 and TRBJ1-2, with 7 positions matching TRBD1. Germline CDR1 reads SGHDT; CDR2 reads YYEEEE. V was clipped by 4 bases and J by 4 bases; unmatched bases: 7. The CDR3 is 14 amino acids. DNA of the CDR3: TGTGCCAGCAGCCCAGGGGACAGAGCCTATGGCTACACCTTC. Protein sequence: CASSPGDRAYGYTF.

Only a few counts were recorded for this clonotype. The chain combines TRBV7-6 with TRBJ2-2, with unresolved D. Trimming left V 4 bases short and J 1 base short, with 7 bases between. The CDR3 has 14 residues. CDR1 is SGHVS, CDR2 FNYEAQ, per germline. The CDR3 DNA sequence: TGTGCCAGCAGCTATAGTAGGAACACCGGGGAGCTGTTTTTT. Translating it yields CASSYSRNTGELFF.

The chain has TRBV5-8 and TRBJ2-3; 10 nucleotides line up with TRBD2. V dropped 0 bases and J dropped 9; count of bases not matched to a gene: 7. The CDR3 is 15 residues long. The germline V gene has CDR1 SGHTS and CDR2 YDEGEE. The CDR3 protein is CASSLELAGSRTQYF. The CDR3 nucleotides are TGTGCCAGCAGCTTGGAACTAGCGGGGTCAAGGACGCAGTATTTT.

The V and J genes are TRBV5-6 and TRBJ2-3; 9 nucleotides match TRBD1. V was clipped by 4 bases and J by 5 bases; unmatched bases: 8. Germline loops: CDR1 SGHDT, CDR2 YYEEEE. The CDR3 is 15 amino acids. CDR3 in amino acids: CASSPGTGLIDTQYF. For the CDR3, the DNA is TGTGCCAGCAGCCCGGGGACAGGGTTGATAGATACGCAGTATTTT.

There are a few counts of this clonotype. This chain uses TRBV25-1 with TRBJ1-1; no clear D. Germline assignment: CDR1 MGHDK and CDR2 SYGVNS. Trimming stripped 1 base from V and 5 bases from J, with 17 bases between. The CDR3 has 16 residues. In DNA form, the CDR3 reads TGTGCCAGCAGTGAATCTGCGATTCGGGGAAGAACTGAAGCTTTCTTT. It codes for CASSESAIRGRTEAFF.

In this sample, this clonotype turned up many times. CDR3 sequence: CSVEITTDTQYF. CDR3 in DNA: TGCAGCGTTGAGATTACCACAGATACGCAGTATTTT. The V call is TRBV29-1, the J call TRBJ2-3; D gene uncertain. The V end lost 3 bases, the J end lost 2 bases, and 6 bases lay between the germline ends. The CDR3 length is 12 residues. Germline V lookup: CDR1 SQVTM, CDR2 ANQGSEA.

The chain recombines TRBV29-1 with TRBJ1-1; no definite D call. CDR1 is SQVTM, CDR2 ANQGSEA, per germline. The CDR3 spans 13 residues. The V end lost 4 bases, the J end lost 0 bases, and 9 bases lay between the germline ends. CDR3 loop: CSVVGVLNTEAFF. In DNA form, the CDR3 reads TGCAGCGTTGTTGGGGTTTTGAACACTGAAGCTTTCTTT.

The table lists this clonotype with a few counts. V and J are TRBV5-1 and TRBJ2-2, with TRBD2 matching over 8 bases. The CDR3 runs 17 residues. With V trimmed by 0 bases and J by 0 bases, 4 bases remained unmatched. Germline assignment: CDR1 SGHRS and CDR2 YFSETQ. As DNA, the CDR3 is TGCGCCAGCAGCTTGGCTCGACTAGCGTCGAACACCGGGGAGCTGTTTTTT. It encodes CASSLARLASNTGELFF.

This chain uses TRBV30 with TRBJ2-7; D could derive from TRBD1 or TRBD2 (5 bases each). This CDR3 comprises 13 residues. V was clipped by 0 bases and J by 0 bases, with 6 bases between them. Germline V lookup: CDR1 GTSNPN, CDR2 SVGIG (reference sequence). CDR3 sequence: CAWSVGVSYEQYF. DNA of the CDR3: TGTGCCTGGAGTGTGGGGGTCTCCTACGAGCAGTACTTC.

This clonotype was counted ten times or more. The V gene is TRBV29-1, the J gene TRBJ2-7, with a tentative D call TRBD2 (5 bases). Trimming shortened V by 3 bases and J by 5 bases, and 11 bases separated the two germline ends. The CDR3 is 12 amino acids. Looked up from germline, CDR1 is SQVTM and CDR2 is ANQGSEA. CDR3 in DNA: TGCAGCGTTGAGTCTAGCTCGGACGAGCAGTACTTC. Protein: CSVESSSDEQYF.

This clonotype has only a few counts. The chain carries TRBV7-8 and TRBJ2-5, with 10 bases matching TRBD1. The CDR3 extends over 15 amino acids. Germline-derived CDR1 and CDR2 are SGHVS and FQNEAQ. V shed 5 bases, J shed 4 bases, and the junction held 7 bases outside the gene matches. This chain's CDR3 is CASSTPGQGTETQYF. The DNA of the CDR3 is TGTGCCAGCAGCACCCCGGGACAGGGGACAGAGACCCAGTACTTC.

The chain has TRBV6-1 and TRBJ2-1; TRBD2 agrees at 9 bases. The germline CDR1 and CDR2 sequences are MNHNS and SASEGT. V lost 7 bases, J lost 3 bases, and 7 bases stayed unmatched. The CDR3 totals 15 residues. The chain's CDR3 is CASKSGRRVYNEQFF. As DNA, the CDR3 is TGTGCCAGCAAGAGCGGGAGGAGGGTCTACAATGAGCAGTTCTTC.